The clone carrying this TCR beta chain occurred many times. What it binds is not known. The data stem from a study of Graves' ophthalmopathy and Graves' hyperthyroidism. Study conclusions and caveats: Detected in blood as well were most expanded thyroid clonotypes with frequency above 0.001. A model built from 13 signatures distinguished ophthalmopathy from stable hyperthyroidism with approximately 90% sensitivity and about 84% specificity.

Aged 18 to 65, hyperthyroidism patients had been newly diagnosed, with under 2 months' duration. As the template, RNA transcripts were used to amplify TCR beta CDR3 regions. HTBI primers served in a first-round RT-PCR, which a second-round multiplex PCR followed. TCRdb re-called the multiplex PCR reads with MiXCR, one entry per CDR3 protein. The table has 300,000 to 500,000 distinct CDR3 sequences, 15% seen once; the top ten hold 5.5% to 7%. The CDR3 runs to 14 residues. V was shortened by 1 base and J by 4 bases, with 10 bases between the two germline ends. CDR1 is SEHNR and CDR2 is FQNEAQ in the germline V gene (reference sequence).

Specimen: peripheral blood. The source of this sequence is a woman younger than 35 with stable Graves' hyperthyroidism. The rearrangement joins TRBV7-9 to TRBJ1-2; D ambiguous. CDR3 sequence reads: CASSLEAAGYGYTF. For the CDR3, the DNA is TGTGCCAGCAGCTTAGAGGCAGCGGGCTATGGCTACACCTTC. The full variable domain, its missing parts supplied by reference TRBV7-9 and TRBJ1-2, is DTGVSQNPRHKITKRGQNVTFRCDPISEHNRLYWYRQTLGQGPEFLTYFQNEAQLEKSRLLSDRFSAERPKGSFSTLEIQRTEQGDSAMYLCASSLEAAGYGYTFGSGTRLTVV.